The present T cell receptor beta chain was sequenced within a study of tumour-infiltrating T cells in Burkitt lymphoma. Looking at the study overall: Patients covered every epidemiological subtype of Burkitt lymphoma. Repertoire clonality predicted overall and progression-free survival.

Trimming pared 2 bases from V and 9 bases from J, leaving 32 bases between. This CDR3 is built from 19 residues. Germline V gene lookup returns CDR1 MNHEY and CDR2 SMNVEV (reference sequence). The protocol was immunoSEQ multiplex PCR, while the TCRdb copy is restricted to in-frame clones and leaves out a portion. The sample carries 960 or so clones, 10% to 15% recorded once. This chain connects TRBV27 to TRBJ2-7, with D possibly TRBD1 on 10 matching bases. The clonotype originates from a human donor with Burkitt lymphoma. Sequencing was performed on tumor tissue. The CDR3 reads CASSLIGTGVVAGEVVQYF. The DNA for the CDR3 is TGTGCCAGCAGTTTAATAGGGACAGGGGTAGTAGCGGGAGAGGTAGTGCAGTACTTC.